This entry concerns a single T cell receptor (beta chain). Its specificity is not known. Assay: immunoSEQ multiplex PCR; the TCRdb copy retains only in-frame clones and omits some. The table has fewer than 55,000 clones, under 85% seen once. This sample is part of a study of T cell responses to AZD1222 COVID-19 vaccine. Findings and limits, study-wide: Seropositivity was recorded at baseline in only 6 or 7 AZD1222 recipients. CD4 TCRs linked to vaccination spanned spike, dominating at 160-218 and 743-854.

Germline lookup yields CDR1 SGHRS and CDR2 YFSETQ. Trimming left V 4 bases short and J 5 bases short, with 13 bases between. The CDR3 has 15 residues. The chain links TRBV5-1 to TRBJ1-6; D is unclear. This material consisted of peripheral blood, taken on day 0 of MenACWY control vaccination. The receptor was isolated from an adult in good health. In DNA, the CDR3 is TGCGCCAGCAGCCCGGGGAGGGCCAATAATTCACCCCTCCACTTT. Protein sequence: CASSPGRANNSPLHF.